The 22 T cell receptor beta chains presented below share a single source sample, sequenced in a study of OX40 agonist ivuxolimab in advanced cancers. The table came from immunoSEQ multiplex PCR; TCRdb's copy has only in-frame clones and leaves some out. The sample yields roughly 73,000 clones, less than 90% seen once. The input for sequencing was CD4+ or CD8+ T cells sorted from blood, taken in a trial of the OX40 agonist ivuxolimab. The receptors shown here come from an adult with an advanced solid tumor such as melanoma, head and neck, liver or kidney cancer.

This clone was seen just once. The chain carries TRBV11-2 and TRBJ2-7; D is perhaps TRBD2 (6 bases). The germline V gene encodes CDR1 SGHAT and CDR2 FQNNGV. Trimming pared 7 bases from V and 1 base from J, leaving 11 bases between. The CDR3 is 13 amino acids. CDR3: CASTLGGSYEQYF. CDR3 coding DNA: TGTGCCAGCACCCTGGGGGGATCCTACGAGCAGTACTTC.

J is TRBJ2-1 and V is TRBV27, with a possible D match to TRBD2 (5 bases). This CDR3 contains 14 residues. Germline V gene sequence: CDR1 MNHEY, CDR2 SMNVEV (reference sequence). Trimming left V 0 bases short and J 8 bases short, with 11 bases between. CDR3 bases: TGTGCCAGCAGTTTATCCCAGAGTAGCGATGAGCAGTTCTTC. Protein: CASSLSQSSDEQFF.

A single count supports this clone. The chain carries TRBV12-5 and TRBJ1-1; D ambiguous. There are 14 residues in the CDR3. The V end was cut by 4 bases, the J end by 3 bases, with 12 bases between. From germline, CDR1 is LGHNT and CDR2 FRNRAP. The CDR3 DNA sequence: TGTGCTAGTGGTTCGCCGAGGATTGACACTGAAGCTTTCTTT. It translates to CASGSPRIDTEAFF.

The CDR3 region is CASSYGGGNQPQHF. CDR3 nucleotide sequence: TGTGCCAGCAGTTACGGGGGCGGCAATCAGCCCCAGCATTTT. The chain recombines TRBV6-6 with TRBJ1-5; the D gene is possibly TRBD1 (6 bases). Per germline, CDR1 MNHNY and CDR2 SVGAGI (reference sequence). CDR3 length: 14 residues. V lost 2 bases, J lost 2 bases, and 7 bases lay in between.

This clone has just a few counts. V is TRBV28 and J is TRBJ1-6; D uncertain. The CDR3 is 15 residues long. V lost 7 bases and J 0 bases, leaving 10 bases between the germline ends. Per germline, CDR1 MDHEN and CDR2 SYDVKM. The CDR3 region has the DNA TGTGCCAGCAAACATTCGAGCTCCTATAATTCACCCCTCCACTTT. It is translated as CASKHSSSYNSPLHF.

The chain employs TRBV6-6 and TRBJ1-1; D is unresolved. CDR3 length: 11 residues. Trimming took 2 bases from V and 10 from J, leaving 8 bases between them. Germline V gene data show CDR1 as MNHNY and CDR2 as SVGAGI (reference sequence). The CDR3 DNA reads TGTGCCAGCAGTTACAGCCGGGGAGCTTTCTTT. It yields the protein CASSYSRGAFF.

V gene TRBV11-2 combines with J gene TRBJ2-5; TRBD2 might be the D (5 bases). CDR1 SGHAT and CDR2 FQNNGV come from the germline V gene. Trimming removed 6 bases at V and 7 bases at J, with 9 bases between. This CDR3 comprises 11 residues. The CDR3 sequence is CASSSRGTQYF. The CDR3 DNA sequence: TGTGCCAGCAGTTCTCGGGGGACCCAGTACTTC.

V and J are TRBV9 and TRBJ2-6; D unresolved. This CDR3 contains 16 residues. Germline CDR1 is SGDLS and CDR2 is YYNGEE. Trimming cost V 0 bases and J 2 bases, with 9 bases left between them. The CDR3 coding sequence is TGTGCCAGCAGCGTAGGAGACCTGACTGGGGCCAACGTCCTGACTTTC. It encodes CASSVGDLTGANVLTF.

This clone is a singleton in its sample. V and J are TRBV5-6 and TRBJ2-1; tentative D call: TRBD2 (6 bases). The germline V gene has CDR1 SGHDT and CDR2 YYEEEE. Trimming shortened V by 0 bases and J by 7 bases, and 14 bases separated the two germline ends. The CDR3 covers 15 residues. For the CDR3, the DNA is TGTGCCAGCAGCTTGGCCAAACGGGGGTGGAATGAGCAGTTCTTC. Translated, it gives CASSLAKRGWNEQFF.

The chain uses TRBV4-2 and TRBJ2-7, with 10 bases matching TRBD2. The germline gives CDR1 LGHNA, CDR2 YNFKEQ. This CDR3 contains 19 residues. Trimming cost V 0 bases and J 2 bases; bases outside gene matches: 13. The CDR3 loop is CASSQDLGASGSGAYEQYF. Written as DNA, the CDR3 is TGTGCCAGCAGCCAAGATCTCGGGGCTAGCGGGAGTGGGGCCTACGAGCAGTACTTC.

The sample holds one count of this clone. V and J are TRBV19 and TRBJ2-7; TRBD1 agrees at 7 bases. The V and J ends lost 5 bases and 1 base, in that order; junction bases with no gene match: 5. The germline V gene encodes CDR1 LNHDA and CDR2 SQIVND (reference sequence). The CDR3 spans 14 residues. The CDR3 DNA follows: TGTGCCAGTAGTCCTGGACAGGTTTCCTACGAGCAGTACTTC. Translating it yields CASSPGQVSYEQYF.

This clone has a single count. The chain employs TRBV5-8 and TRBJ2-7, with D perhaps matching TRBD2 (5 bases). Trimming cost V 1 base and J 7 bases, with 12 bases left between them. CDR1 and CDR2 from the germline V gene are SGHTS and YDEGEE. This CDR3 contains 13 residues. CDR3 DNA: TGTGCCAGCAGCTTGCGGAGGAAAGGAGAGCAGTACTTC. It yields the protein CASSLRRKGEQYF.

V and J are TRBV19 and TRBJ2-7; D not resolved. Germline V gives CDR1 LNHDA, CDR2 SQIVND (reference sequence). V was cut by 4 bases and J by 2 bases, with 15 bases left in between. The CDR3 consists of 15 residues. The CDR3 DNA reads TGTGCCAGTAGTAGTGCCGGGCCTGGAGCCTACGAGCAGTACTTC. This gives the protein CASSSAGPGAYEQYF.

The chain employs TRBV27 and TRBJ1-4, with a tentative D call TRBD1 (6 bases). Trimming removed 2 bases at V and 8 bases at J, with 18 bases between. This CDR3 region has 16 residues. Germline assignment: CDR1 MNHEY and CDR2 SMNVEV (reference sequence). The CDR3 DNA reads TGTGCCAGCAGTTTAGGGGCGCGGGGGCCTCAGGAAAAACTGTTTTTT. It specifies CASSLGARGPQEKLFF.

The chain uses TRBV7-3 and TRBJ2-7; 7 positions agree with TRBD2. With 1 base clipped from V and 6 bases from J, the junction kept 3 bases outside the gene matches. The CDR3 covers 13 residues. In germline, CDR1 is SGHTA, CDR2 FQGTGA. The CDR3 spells CASSLSGGGEQYF. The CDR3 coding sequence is TGTGCCAGCAGCTTAAGCGGGGGAGGCGAGCAGTACTTC.

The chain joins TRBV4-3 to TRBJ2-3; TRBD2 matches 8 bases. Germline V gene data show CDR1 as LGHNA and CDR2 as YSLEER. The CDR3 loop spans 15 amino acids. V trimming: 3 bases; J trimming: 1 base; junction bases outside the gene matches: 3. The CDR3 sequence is CASSQREAGTDTQYF. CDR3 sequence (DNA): TGCGCCAGCAGCCAGCGGGAGGCCGGCACAGATACGCAGTATTTT.

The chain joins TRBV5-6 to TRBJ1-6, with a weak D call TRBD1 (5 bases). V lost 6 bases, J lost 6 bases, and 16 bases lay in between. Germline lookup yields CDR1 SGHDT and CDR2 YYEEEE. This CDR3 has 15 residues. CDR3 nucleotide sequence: TGTGCCAGCATACGGACACCAAGAAGTAATTCACCCCTCCACTTT. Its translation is CASIRTPRSNSPLHF. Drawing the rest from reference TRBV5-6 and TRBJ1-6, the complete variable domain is DAGVTQSPTHLIKTRGQQVTLRCSPKSGHDTVSWYQQALGQGPQFIFQYYEEEERQRGNFPDRFSGHQFPNYSSELNVNALLLGDSALYLCASIRTPRSNSPLHFGNGTRLTVT.

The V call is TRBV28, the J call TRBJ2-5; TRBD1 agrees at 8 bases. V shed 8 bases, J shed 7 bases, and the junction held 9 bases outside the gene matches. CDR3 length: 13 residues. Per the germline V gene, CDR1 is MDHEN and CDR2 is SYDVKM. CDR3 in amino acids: CASLDRGGATQYF. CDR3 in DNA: TGTGCCAGCCTAGACAGGGGAGGCGCGACCCAGTACTTC.

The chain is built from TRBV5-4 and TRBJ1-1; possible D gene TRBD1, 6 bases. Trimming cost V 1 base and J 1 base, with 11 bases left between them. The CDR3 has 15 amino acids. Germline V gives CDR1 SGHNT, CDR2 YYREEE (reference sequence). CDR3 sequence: CASSLRVRGNTEAFF. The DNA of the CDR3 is TGTGCCAGCAGCTTGCGGGTCAGGGGGAACACTGAAGCTTTCTTT.

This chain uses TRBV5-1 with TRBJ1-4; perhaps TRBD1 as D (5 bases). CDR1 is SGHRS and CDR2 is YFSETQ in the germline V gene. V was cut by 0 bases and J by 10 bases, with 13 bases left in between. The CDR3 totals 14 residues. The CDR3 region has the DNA TGCGCCAGCAGCTTGGGGCCTAGTGGGGGAAAACTGTTTTTT. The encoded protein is CASSLGPSGGKLFF. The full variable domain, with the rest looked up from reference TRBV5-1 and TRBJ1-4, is KAGVTQTPRYLIKTRGQQVTLSCSPISGHRSVSWYQQTPGQGLQFLFEYFSETQRNKGNFPGRFSGRQFSNSRSEMNVSTLELGDSALYLCASSLGPSGGKLFFGSGTQLSVL.

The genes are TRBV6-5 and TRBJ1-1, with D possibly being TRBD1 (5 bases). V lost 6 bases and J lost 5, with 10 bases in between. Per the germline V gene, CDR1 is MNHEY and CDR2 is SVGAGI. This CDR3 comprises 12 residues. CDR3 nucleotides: TGTGCCAGCAGCCGGGGGTATACTGAAGCTTTCTTT. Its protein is CASSRGYTEAFF.

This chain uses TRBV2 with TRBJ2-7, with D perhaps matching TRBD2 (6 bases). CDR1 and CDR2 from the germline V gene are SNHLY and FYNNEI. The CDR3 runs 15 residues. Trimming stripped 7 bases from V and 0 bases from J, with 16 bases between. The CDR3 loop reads CASISGLLSSYEQYF. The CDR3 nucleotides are TGTGCCAGCATCTCGGGACTGTTGAGCTCCTACGAGCAGTACTTC.